A single sample gave rise to the 27 T cell receptor beta chains below, sequenced in a study of CD8+CD57+ T cells in acquired aplastic anemia. All patients picked for sequencing had shown, by flow cytometry, an expansion of CD8+CD57+ cells. CDR3 and TCR beta VDJ profiling relied on genomic DNA as the template. TCRdb re-derived calls from the reads in MiXCR, one entry per CDR3 protein. The sample has over 250,000 distinct CDR3 sequences, about three fifths seen once. The source material was sorted CD4+, CD8+, or CD8+CD57+ T cells (not recorded which) from PBMCs. Receptor source: a human donor with aplastic anemia.

Many counts were recorded for this clonotype. V usage is TRBV5-5 and J usage is TRBJ1-5; no firm D call. The V end lost 0 bases, the J end lost 4 bases, and 14 bases lay between the germline ends. Looked up from germline, CDR1 is SGHKS and CDR2 is YYEKEE (reference sequence). The CDR3 spans 16 residues. CDR3 amino acids: CASSLVTASLNQPQHF. The CDR3 region has the DNA TGTGCCAGCAGCTTGGTTACCGCCAGCTTAAATCAGCCCCAGCATTTT.

V gene TRBV15 combines with J gene TRBJ2-7; TRBD2 matches 7 bases. CDR3 length: 15 residues. V gave up 1 base and J gave up 3 bases; unmatched junction bases: 6. The germline gives CDR1 LNHNV, CDR2 YYDKDF (reference sequence). DNA for the CDR3: TGTGCCACCAGCAGAGGAGGCCAGCGGGACTACGAGCAGTACTTC. This encodes CATSRGGQRDYEQYF.

The chain uses TRBV15 and TRBJ2-2; 14 bases fit TRBD2. The ends lost 1 base at V and 0 bases at J; junction bases unmatched: 1. This CDR3 contains 18 residues. Per the germline V gene, CDR1 is LNHNV and CDR2 is YYDKDF (reference sequence). The CDR3 sequence is CATSRVGLAGANTGELFF. The CDR3 nucleotides are TGTGCCACCAGCAGAGTGGGACTAGCGGGAGCGAACACCGGGGAGCTGTTTTTT.

CDR3 DNA: TGTGCCAGTAGTATCTTTCGTCTTGGGTTTGGGGCGAATCAGCCCCAGCATTTT. Protein sequence: CASSIFRLGFGANQPQHF. This chain connects TRBV19 to TRBJ1-5; D is possibly TRBD1 (5 bases). The V gene's germline CDR1 is LNHDA and CDR2 SQIVND (reference sequence). The V gene lost 3 bases and the J gene lost 4 bases, with 22 bases spanning the gap. The CDR3 runs to 18 residues.

Ten or more counts support this clonotype. The chain carries TRBV7-9 and TRBJ2-2, with 9 bases fitting TRBD1. V trimming: 5 bases; J trimming: 13 bases; junction bases outside the gene matches: 8. Germline values: CDR1 SEHNR, CDR2 FQNEAQ (reference sequence). The CDR3 is made up of 13 amino acids. The chain's CDR3 is CASSESGTGLLFF. CDR3 DNA: TGTGCCAGCAGCGAGTCCGGGACAGGGTTGCTGTTTTTT.

The chain couples TRBV24-1 to TRBJ2-2, with no clear D. CDR1 is KGHDR, CDR2 SFDVKD, per germline. The CDR3 length is 15 residues. The V end lost 3 bases, the J end lost 2 bases, and 9 bases lay between the germline ends. CDR3 sequence (DNA): TGTGCCACCAGTGATACTTCGACCAACACCGGGGAGCTGTTTTTT. This translates into CATSDTSTNTGELFF.

V gene TRBV12-3 or TRBV12-4 combines with J gene TRBJ2-5, with D possibly TRBD2 on 6 matching bases. The CDR3 runs to 13 residues. Trimming removed 6 bases at V and 5 bases at J, with 13 bases between. The CDR3 bases are TGTGCCAGCAGCCCGTGGGGGGATGAGACCCAGTACTTC. Translated: CASSPWGDETQYF.

A few counts support this clonotype. The chain employs TRBV25-1 and TRBJ1-5; possibly TRBD1 for D (5 bases). Germline V lookup: CDR1 MGHDK, CDR2 SYGVNS. The CDR3 has 12 residues. The germline V and J ends were trimmed by 8 bases and 6 bases, with 11 bases remaining between them. The CDR3 DNA reads as TGTGCCAGCTCTCGGGGACTTCAGCCCCAGCATTTT. It encodes CASSRGLQPQHF.

The chain is built from TRBV28 and TRBJ2-7; D is perhaps TRBD2 (6 bases). Germline CDR1 MDHEN, CDR2 SYDVKM. V was trimmed by 9 bases and J by 3 bases, leaving 12 bases between them. The CDR3 runs to 12 residues. The CDR3: CASGGRSYEQYF. CDR3 DNA: TGTGCCAGTGGGGGGAGGAGCTACGAGCAGTACTTC.

This clonotype was observed a handful of times. The genes are TRBV6-5 and TRBJ2-7; D unclear. CDR3 length equals 14 residues. The germline V gene encodes CDR1 MNHEY and CDR2 SVGAGI. Trimming left V 6 bases short and J 0 bases short, with 12 bases between. The CDR3 sequence is CASRPARSSYEQYF. CDR3 in DNA: TGTGCCAGCAGGCCAGCCAGGAGCTCCTACGAGCAGTACTTC.

As to this clonotype: This could be a read error, since a much larger clone is one nucleotide away. The CDR3 DNA is TGTGCCAGCAGATCATCCGGGACAGATCAGGGCTACCCCTTC. This codes for CASRSSGTDQGYPF. The rearrangement uses TRBV27 and TRBJ1-2, with 7 positions matching TRBD1. Germline V gene lookup returns CDR1 MNHEY and CDR2 SMNVEV (reference sequence). The CDR3 covers 14 residues.

This sequence joins TRBV11-1 and TRBJ2-5; 7 bases agree with TRBD2. J gave up 3 bases and V 3 bases, and 1 base lay outside the gene matches. The CDR3 has 13 residues. Germline V gene lookup returns CDR1 SGHAT and CDR2 FQDESV (reference sequence). CDR3 sequence reads: CASSLSGEETQYF. In nucleotides, the CDR3 is TGTGCCAGCAGCTTGAGCGGGGAAGAGACCCAGTACTTC.

CDR3 nucleotide sequence: TGTGCCAGCAGTTCACAGGGAGGGTTGCGTGAGACCCAGTACTTC. Protein product: CASSSQGGLRETQYF. The chain uses TRBV7-6 and TRBJ2-5; perhaps TRBD2 as D (7 bases). Looked up from germline, CDR1 is SGHVS and CDR2 is FNYEAQ. This CDR3 spans 15 amino acids. V lost 6 bases, J lost 5 bases, and 19 bases lay in between.

With respect to this clonotype: A junction boundary mismatches the germline segment, possibly from a read error. This chain connects TRBV7-7 to TRBJ1-2; a weak D match, TRBD1 (5 bases). Germline V lookup: CDR1 SSHAT, CDR2 FNYEAQ (reference sequence). This CDR3 is 14 amino acids long. CDR3 amino acids: CASSHPRGNYGYTF. The CDR3 region has the DNA TGTGCTAGCAGCCACCCTAGGGGCAACTATGGCTACACCTTC.

This clonotype was recorded at least ten times. This chain joins TRBV7-6 and TRBJ1-3; weak D call: TRBD1 (5 bases). V lost 4 bases and J 1 base, leaving 26 bases between the germline ends. Germline V gene sequence: CDR1 SGHVS, CDR2 FNYEAQ. CDR3 length: 20 amino acids. CDR3 sequence reads: CASSSKGALLTGASGNTIYF. The DNA of the CDR3 is TGTGCCAGCAGCTCGAAAGGGGCCCTTTTGACCGGGGCGTCTGGAAACACCATATATTTT.

This clonotype was seen just once. The V call is TRBV19, the J call TRBJ2-3; TRBD2 aligns across 11 bases. This CDR3 spans 15 amino acids. CDR1 is LNHDA and CDR2 is SQIVND in the germline V gene (reference sequence). J was trimmed by 7 bases and V by 5 bases; bases with no gene match: 8. In nucleotides, the CDR3 is TGTGCCAGTAGTTCGATAGCGGGAGGGACATATACGCAGTATTTT. It yields the protein CASSSIAGGTYTQYF.

This clonotype appeared many times. V gene TRBV5-1 combines with J gene TRBJ1-2; TRBD1 matches at 8 bases. CDR1 and CDR2 from the germline V gene are SGHRS and YFSETQ. This CDR3 spans 14 amino acids. The V gene end was trimmed by 1 base and the J gene end by 5 bases; junction bases not matched to a gene: 4. This CDR3 is CASSLSGGDYGYTF. As DNA, the CDR3 is TGCGCCAGCAGCTTGTCAGGGGGCGATTATGGCTACACCTTC. Based on the CDR3 plus reference TRBV5-1 and TRBJ1-2, the full variable domain is KAGVTQTPRYLIKTRGQQVTLSCSPISGHRSVSWYQQTPGQGLQFLFEYFSETQRNKGNFPGRFSGRQFSNSRSEMNVSTLELGDSALYLCASSLSGGDYGYTFGSGTRLTVV.

The rearrangement uses TRBV20-1 and TRBJ2-7, with D possibly matching TRBD1 (6 bases). V was trimmed by 0 bases and J by 5 bases, leaving 17 bases between them. Germline V lookup: CDR1 DFQATT, CDR2 SNEGSKA (reference sequence). The CDR3 extends over 15 amino acids. DNA of the CDR3: TGCAGTGCTAGAGATCATAAACAGGGTGTTAACGAGCAGTACTTC. Protein product: CSARDHKQGVNEQYF.

This clonotype appeared once. This chain uses TRBV7-9 with TRBJ1-1; 7 nucleotides line up with TRBD1. The length of the CDR3 is 15 residues. After removal of 5 bases from V and 2 bases from J, the junction contained 8 bases not matched to a gene. Germline V gene sequence: CDR1 SEHNR, CDR2 FQNEAQ (reference sequence). The CDR3 coding sequence is TGTGCCAGCAGCGCTAGACAGGGACCAAACACTGAAGCTTTCTTT. This sequence encodes CASSARQGPNTEAFF.

In this sample, this clonotype turned up a few times. The chain employs TRBV20-1 and TRBJ2-7; 9 bases are a match to TRBD1. CDR1 is DFQATT and CDR2 is SNEGSKA in the germline V gene (reference sequence). The CDR3 is 13 amino acids. J gave up 5 bases and V 7 bases, and 9 bases lay outside the gene matches. CDR3 in amino acids: CSVGGQGHHEQYF. The CDR3 DNA reads TGCAGTGTTGGGGGACAGGGCCATCACGAGCAGTACTTC.

This clonotype was recorded many times. With a much larger clone just one base away, this may be a read error. The chain carries TRBV20-1 and TRBJ1-2; 10 bases agree with TRBD1. The CDR3 has 12 amino acids. The germline V gene encodes CDR1 DFQATT and CDR2 SNEGSKA (reference sequence). Here the CDR3 reads CGAPDRGSGYTF. CDR3 bases: TGCGGTGCTCCGGACAGGGGGAGCGGCTACACCTTC.

This clonotype has at least ten counts. The rearrangement links TRBV7-3 to TRBJ2-2; TRBD2 matches at 13 bases. The CDR3 contains 16 residues. CDR1 is SGHTA and CDR2 is FQGTGA in the germline V gene. V gave up 6 bases and J gave up 5 bases; unmatched junction bases: 6. For the CDR3, the DNA is TGTGCCAGCAGACTAGCGGGAGGGCAGGCGACCGGGGAGCTGTTTTTT. Its translation is CASRLAGGQATGELFF.

Of note for this clonotype: An end of the junction does not agree with germline; a read error may underlie this. The J gene is TRBJ2-7, the V gene TRBV15, with D perhaps TRBD1 (6 bases). CDR1 and CDR2 (germline): LNHNV, YYDKDF (reference sequence). The CDR3 totals 15 residues. The CDR3 sequence is CATSKTPGHYYERYF. The CDR3 DNA reads as TGTGCCACCAGCAAAACCCCGGGACACTACTACGAGCGGTACTTC.

On this clonotype itself: A much bigger clone sits one base away, suggesting this may be a read error. V gene TRBV12-3 or TRBV12-4 combines with J gene TRBJ2-3, with a possible D match to TRBD2 (6 bases). The V and J ends lost 5 bases and 11 bases respectively, with 17 bases between them. The CDR3 has 13 residues. The CDR3, as DNA: TGTGCCAGCAGTGGGGGACTCTCAGAGATGCAGTATTTT. Its protein product is CASSGGLSEMQYF.

The V and J genes are TRBV6-2 or TRBV6-3 and TRBJ1-2, with 7 bases that match TRBD1. This CDR3 is built from 14 residues. The junction had 8 bases not matched to a gene; V was cut back by 6 bases and J by 4 bases. From germline, CDR1 is MNHEY and CDR2 SVGEGT. The CDR3 DNA sequence: TGTGCCAGCAGCTTTCACAGGGGATCCTATGGCTACACCTTC. It specifies CASSFHRGSYGYTF.

This clonotype was counted a few times. The chain is built from TRBV15 and TRBJ2-5; 11 nucleotides line up with TRBD2. The CDR3 sequence is 15 residues long. V shed 5 bases, J shed 8 bases, and the junction held 10 bases outside the gene matches. Germline assignment: CDR1 LNHNV and CDR2 YYDKDF (reference sequence). CDR3 DNA sequence: TGTGCCACCAGCGGGGGGGGACTAGCGGCTGAAACCCAGTACTTC. This codes for CATSGGGLAAETQYF.

The chain joins TRBV29-1 to TRBJ2-5; D might be TRBD2 (5 bases). V was pared by 5 bases and J by 2 bases, with 9 bases between. This CDR3 has 12 residues. From germline, CDR1 is SQVTM and CDR2 ANQGSEA. Here the CDR3 reads CSVRSAQETQYF. The CDR3 DNA reads TGCAGCGTTCGTAGCGCGCAAGAGACCCAGTACTTC.